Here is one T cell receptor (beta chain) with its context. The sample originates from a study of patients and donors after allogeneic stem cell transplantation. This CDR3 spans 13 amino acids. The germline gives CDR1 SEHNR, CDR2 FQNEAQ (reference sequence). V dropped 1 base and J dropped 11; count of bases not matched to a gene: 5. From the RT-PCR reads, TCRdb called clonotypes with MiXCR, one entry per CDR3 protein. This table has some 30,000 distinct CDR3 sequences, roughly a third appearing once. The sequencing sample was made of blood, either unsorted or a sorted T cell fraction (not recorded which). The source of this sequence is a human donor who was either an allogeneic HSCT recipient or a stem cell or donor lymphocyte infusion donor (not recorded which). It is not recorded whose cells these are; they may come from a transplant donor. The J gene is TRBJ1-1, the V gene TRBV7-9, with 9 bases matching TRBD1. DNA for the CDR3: TGTGCCAGCAGCTTAGACGGGGACAGGGTGGCTTTCTTT. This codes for CASSLDGDRVAFF. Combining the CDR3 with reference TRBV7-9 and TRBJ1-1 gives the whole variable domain DTGVSQNPRHKITKRGQNVTFRCDPISEHNRLYWYRQTLGQGPEFLTYFQNEAQLEKSRLLSDRFSAERPKGSFSTLEIQRTEQGDSAMYLCASSLDGDRVAFFGQGTRLTVV.